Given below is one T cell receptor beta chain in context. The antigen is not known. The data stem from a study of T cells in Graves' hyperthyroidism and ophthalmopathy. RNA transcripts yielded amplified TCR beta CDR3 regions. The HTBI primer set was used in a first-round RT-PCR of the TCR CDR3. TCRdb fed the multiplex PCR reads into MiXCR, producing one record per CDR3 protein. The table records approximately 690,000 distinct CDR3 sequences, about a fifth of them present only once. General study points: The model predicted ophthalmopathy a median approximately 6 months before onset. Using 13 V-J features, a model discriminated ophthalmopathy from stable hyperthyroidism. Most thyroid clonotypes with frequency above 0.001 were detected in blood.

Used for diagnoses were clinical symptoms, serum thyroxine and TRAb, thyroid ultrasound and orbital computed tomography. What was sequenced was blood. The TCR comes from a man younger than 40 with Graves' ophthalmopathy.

The CDR3 reads CSVEVRGREQFF. CDR3 DNA: TGCAGCGTTGAAGTCCGGGGGCGAGAGCAGTTCTTC. V gene TRBV29-1 combines with J gene TRBJ2-1; D is perhaps TRBD1 or TRBD2 (6 bases each). The CDR3 runs 12 residues. V was trimmed by 1 base and J by 10 bases, leaving 11 bases between them. Germline loops: CDR1 SQVTM, CDR2 ANQGSEA.